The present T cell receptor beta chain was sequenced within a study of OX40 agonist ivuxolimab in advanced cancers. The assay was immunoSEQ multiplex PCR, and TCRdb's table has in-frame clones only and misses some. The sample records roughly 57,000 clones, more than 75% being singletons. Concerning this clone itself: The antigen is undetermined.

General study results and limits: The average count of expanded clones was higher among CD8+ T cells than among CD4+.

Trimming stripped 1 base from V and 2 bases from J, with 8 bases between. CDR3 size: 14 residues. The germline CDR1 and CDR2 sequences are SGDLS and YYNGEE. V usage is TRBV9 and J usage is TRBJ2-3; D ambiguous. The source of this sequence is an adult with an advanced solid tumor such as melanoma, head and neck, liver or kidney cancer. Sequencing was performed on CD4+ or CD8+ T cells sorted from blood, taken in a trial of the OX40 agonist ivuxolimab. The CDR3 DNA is TGTGCCAGCAGCGTAAGTTGGTCCACAGATACGCAGTATTTT. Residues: CASSVSWSTDTQYF.